This note documents a single T cell receptor (beta chain) sequence. No antigen is known for it. The data were obtained in a study of cytomegalovirus exposure and HLA in healthy donors. The PCR was carried out with 60 Vbeta primers and 13 Jbeta primers. Here immunoSEQ multiplex PCR was the method, and the copy in TCRdb shows in-frame clones only, minus some. The sample yields under 200,000 clones, under 85% seen once. Study-level points and caveats: An assumption of roughly uniform sequencing depth across donors underlay the presence/absence analyses. The authors later found most CMV-associated TCR beta chains appeared HLA-restricted.

With 3 bases removed from V and 2 bases from J, the gap between germline ends came to 12 bases. The CDR3 spans 14 residues. The germline V gene encodes CDR1 GTSNPN and CDR2 SVGIG (reference sequence). The receptor was isolated from a woman under 40 in good health and CMV-seronegative. V gene TRBV30 combines with J gene TRBJ2-3; D is possibly TRBD2 (5 bases). Sample: PBMCs. The CDR3 bases are TGTGCCTGGAGCCGGGATCTCAACACAGATACGCAGTATTTT. Its translation is CAWSRDLNTDTQYF. The whole variable domain, remainder taken from reference TRBV30 and TRBJ2-3, is SQTIHQWPATLVQPVGSPLSLECTVEGTSNPNLYWYRQAAGRGLQLLFYSVGIGQISSEVPQNLSASRPQDRQFILSSKKLLLSDSGFYLCAWSRDLNTDTQYFGPGTRLTVL.